The clone carrying this T cell receptor beta chain was seen a handful of times. What it binds is not known. The sample is drawn from a study of cytomegalovirus exposure and HLA in healthy donors. Regarding the study as a whole: CMV serostatus was the sole immune exposure data available.

Primers: 60 Vbeta forward and 13 Jbeta reverse. Some clones are missing from TCRdb's copy, which holds only in-frame ones; the method was immunoSEQ multiplex PCR. Among about 150,000 clones listed, 63% were seen once. CDR3 size: 14 residues. Germline V lookup: CDR1 SEHNR, CDR2 FQNEAQ (reference sequence). Trimming cost V 5 bases and J 9 bases; bases outside gene matches: 10. V and J are TRBV7-9 and TRBJ1-5, with TRBD1 matching 7 bases. The clonotype was recovered from an older woman in good health and CMV-seropositive. Specimen: PBMCs. The CDR3 here is CASSPGGGEGPQHF. The CDR3, as DNA: TGTGCCAGCAGCCCAGGAGGGGGCGAGGGGCCCCAGCATTTT. Using reference TRBV7-9 and TRBJ1-5 for the parts outside the CDR3, the full variable domain is DTGVSQNPRHKITKRGQNVTFRCDPISEHNRLYWYRQTLGQGPEFLTYFQNEAQLEKSRLLSDRFSAERPKGSFSTLEIQRTEQGDSAMYLCASSPGGGEGPQHFGDGTRLSIL.